The clone carrying this T cell receptor beta chain came up many times. Its antigen is as yet unknown. An end of the junction does not agree with germline; a read error may underlie this. Each CDR3 protein is one row after TCRdb ran MiXCR on the 5' RACE reads. The data show about 62,000 distinct CDR3 sequences, about 3.5% seen once. The germline CDR1 and CDR2 sequences are LNHNV and YYDKDF (reference sequence). This CDR3 has 15 amino acids. These data come from a study of neurological immune-mediated disorders. Regarding the study as a whole: A possible signature appeared as one related-CDR3 cluster, in which phylogenetic grouping placed the repertoires of 18 of 34 multiple sclerosis patients.

V is TRBV15 and J is TRBJ1-6; possible D gene TRBD1, 6 bases. The sample consisted of PBMCs. The clonotype was recovered from a woman between 45 and 60 years old with multiple sclerosis. This chain's CDR3 is CATSSEPDSDSPLNF. The CDR3 nucleotides are TGTGCCACCAGCAGCGAGCCGGACAGTGATTCACCCCTCAACTTT. Drawing the rest from reference TRBV15 and TRBJ1-6, the complete variable domain is DAMVIQNPRYQVTQFGKPVTLSCSQTLNHNVMYWYQQKSSQAPKLLFHYYDKDFNNEADTPDNFQSRRPNTSFCFLDIRSPGLGDTAMYLCATSSEPDSDSPLNFGNGTRLTVT.